This TCR beta chain comes out of a study of blood T cell repertoires in COVID-19. Overall study: Material from acute and convalescent COVID-19 was sourced from the United States, Italy and Spain. In each case, the material was cDNA or gDNA derived from T cells, B-cell-depleted T cells, or PBMCs.

In the original analysis: Estimation of nucleated cell counts was performed using reference gene primer amplification. Libraries were prepared by immunoSEQ multiplex PCR; TCRdb keeps only in-frame clonotypes and omits some of them. The V and J calls and clone size come from that table; D and trimming were worked out from the DNA. The sample records about 95,000 clones, around 87% being singletons. This CDR3 contains 15 residues. Germline loops: CDR1 SGHTA, CDR2 FQGTGA. The V and J ends lost 5 bases and 6 bases respectively, with 16 bases between them. The sample comprised peripheral blood. The clonotype comes from a human donor in a cohort sampled during active COVID-19. This chain joins TRBV7-3 and TRBJ2-2; D perhaps matches TRBD1 (6 bases). The CDR3 nucleotides read TGTGCCAGCAGCAAAAACCCAGGGGCGGCCGGGGAGCTGTTTTTT. This sequence encodes CASSKNPGAAGELFF.